The 5 T cell receptor beta chains reported below all come from one sample, sequenced in a study of blood T cell repertoires in COVID-19. Here immunoSEQ multiplex PCR was the method, and the copy in TCRdb shows in-frame clones only, minus some. The sample shows around 33,000 clones, roughly 87% of them seen only once. The sequencing input was peripheral blood. These receptors all come from an elderly man with acute or convalescent COVID-19.

The chain has TRBV21-1 and TRBJ2-2; TRBD1, the D gene given by the table, was not confirmed from the DNA. TRBV21-1 is tagged as a pseudogene. This CDR3 region has 16 residues. This chain's CDR3 is CASRFEQGAHTGELFF. The CDR3 coding sequence is TGTGCCAGCAGGTTTGAACAGGGGGCACACACCGGGGAGCTGTTTTTT.

CDR3 sequence reads: CATQGTLNEKLFF. CDR3 nucleotide sequence: TGTGCCACCCAAGGGACACTTAATGAAAAACTGTTTTTT. The chain couples TRBV6-6 to TRBJ1-4, with D possibly matching TRBD1 (6 bases). Germline V gives CDR1 MNHNY, CDR2 SVGAGI (reference sequence). The CDR3 contains 13 residues. V was clipped by 10 bases and J by 4 bases, with 13 bases between them.

The gene calls are TRBV30 and TRBJ1-1, with TRBD1 identical over 7 bases. In germline, CDR1 is GTSNPN, CDR2 SVGIG (reference sequence). Trimming took 3 bases from V and 0 from J; bases not matched to a gene: 7. The CDR3 extends over 15 amino acids. This CDR3 reads CAWSPGQVMNTEAFF. The CDR3 DNA reads TGTGCCTGGAGCCCTGGACAGGTTATGAACACTGAAGCTTTCTTT.

This clone occurred once. V and J are TRBV29-1 and TRBJ1-1; TRBD1 is a possible D gene (6 bases). This CDR3 region has 12 residues. Germline CDR1 is SQVTM and CDR2 is ANQGSEA. The V and J ends lost 3 bases and 4 bases respectively, with 9 bases between them. The CDR3 DNA follows: TGCAGCGTTGATAAGACAGGCACTGAAGCTTTCTTT. It is translated as CSVDKTGTEAFF.

The CDR3 sequence is CASSLEQGSTEAFF. The CDR3 coding sequence is TGTGCCAGCAGCTTGGAGCAGGGGAGCACTGAAGCTTTCTTT. This chain uses TRBV5-4 with TRBJ1-1, with D tentatively TRBD1 (6 bases). Looked up from germline, CDR1 is SGHNT and CDR2 is YYREEE (reference sequence). The CDR3 runs to 14 residues. Trimming shortened V by 0 bases and J by 4 bases, and 10 bases separated the two germline ends.